Listed below are T cell receptor beta chains from one sample, sequenced in a study of identical twins. TCRdb processed the 5' RACE reads anew with MiXCR; each CDR3 protein has one entry. The sample has around 650,000 distinct CDR3 sequences, about 7.1% seen once. The same specimen was also included in a second study, on yellow fever vaccine responses in identical twins.

Sequencing input: PBMCs. These receptors all come from a woman under 30 in good health. The CDR3 runs from the conserved cysteine through the conserved F or W. D genes are given only for firm matches. Rows give clone size only sometimes, using once, few, many, or a class for an expanded clone.

D: TRBD1; J: TRBJ1-1; V: TRBV28; size: few; CDR3: CASSPGQVREAFF; DNA: TGTGCCAGCAGCCCCGGACAGGTTCGTGAAGCTTTCTTT
D: TRBD1; J: TRBJ2-5; V: TRBV12-3/TRBV12-4; size: few; CDR3: CASTSGTGPKTQYF; DNA: TGTGCCAGCACCTCCGGGACAGGGCCTAAGACCCAGTACTTC
D: TRBD1; J: TRBJ2-5; V: TRBV7-9; size: few; CDR3: CASSSNTGGVLETQYF; DNA: TGTGCCAGCAGCTCGAATACAGGGGGCGTCTTAGAGACCCAGTACTTC
D: TRBD2; J: TRBJ2-3; V: TRBV12-3/TRBV12-4; size: .; CDR3: CASSFFGGSNTDTQYF; DNA: TGTGCCAGCAGTTTTTTCGGGGGGAGTAACACAGATACGCAGTATTTT
D: TRBD1; J: TRBJ1-4; V: TRBV28; size: many; CDR3: CASSSNRGPNEKLFF; DNA: TGTGCCAGCAGCTCAAACAGGGGCCCTAATGAAAAACTGTTTTTT
D: .; J: TRBJ2-2; V: TRBV11-2; size: .; CDR3: CASSLDPSQNTGELFF; DNA: TGTGCCAGCAGCTTAGACCCCAGTCAGAACACCGGGGAGCTGTTTTTT
D: .; J: TRBJ1-5; V: TRBV29-1; size: many; CDR3: CSVGGGGQPQHF; DNA: TGCAGCGTTGGGGGGGGGGGACAGCCCCAGCATTTT
D: TRBD1; J: TRBJ1-3; V: TRBV7-8; size: few; CDR3: CASSSQGQGLGNTIYF; DNA: TGTGCCAGCAGCTCACAGGGACAGGGGTTAGGAAACACCATATATTTT
D: TRBD1; J: TRBJ1-1; V: TRBV20-1; size: .; CDR3: CSASQGQMKNTEAFF; DNA: TGCAGTGCTAGTCAGGGACAGATGAAGAACACTGAAGCTTTCTTT
D: TRBD1; J: TRBJ1-1; V: TRBV12-3/TRBV12-4; size: few; CDR3: CASSFLDRAGTEAFF; DNA: TGTGCCAGCAGTTTCCTCGACAGGGCGGGCACTGAAGCTTTCTTT
D: .; J: TRBJ2-1; V: TRBV10-3; size: .; CDR3: CAISVDLGGYNEQFF; DNA: TGTGCCATCAGTGTGGACTTAGGGGGATACAATGAGCAGTTCTTC
D: TRBD2; J: TRBJ2-2; V: TRBV5-1; size: .; CDR3: CASSPGLVGGELFF; DNA: TGCGCCAGCAGCCCGGGACTAGTTGGCGGGGAGCTGTTTTTT
D: TRBD2; J: TRBJ2-1; V: TRBV29-1; size: many; CDR3: CSVLGLAGGNEQFF; DNA: TGCAGCGTTTTGGGTCTAGCGGGAGGCAATGAGCAGTTCTTC
D: .; J: TRBJ2-1; V: TRBV10-1; size: few; CDR3: CASSEVGGDEQFF; DNA: TGCGCCAGCAGTGAGGTCGGGGGCGATGAGCAGTTCTTC
D: TRBD1; J: TRBJ1-1; V: TRBV10-3; size: many; CDR3: CAIRPHSGQGVTEAFF; DNA: TGTGCCATCAGGCCCCACTCGGGACAGGGAGTCACTGAAGCTTTCTTT
D: TRBD1; J: TRBJ1-2; V: TRBV20-1; size: many; CDR3: CSADTAGQGFRHTF; DNA: TGCAGTGCCGATACTGCGGGACAGGGGTTTCGCCACACCTTC
D: .; J: TRBJ1-5; V: TRBV20-1; size: few; CDR3: CSAGTVSNQPQHF; DNA: TGCAGTGCTGGGACGGTTAGCAATCAGCCCCAGCATTTT
D: TRBD1; J: TRBJ1-6; V: TRBV28; size: .; CDR3: CASSLPGGASNSPLHF; DNA: TGTGCCAGCAGCCTCCCAGGGGGCGCGTCTAATTCACCCCTCCACTTT
D: .; J: TRBJ2-1; V: TRBV29-1; size: few; CDR3: CSVLQGTHNEQFF; DNA: TGCAGCGTTCTACAGGGCACCCACAATGAGCAGTTCTTC
D: TRBD2; J: TRBJ2-1; V: TRBV5-1; size: many; CDR3: CASSPGTSGSEQFF; DNA: TGCGCCAGCAGCCCCGGGACTAGCGGGAGCGAGCAGTTCTTC
D: TRBD1; J: TRBJ2-3; V: TRBV12-5; size: many; CDR3: CASGPDREADTQYF; DNA: TGTGCTAGTGGTCCGGACAGGGAGGCAGATACGCAGTATTTT
D: .; J: TRBJ2-2; V: TRBV3-1; size: .; CDR3: CASRLSAEGTGELFF; DNA: TGTGCCAGCAGACTAAGTGCGGAGGGCACCGGGGAGCTGTTTTTT
D: .; J: TRBJ2-5; V: TRBV24-1; size: many; CDR3: CATSDFSGQSQETQYF; DNA: TGTGCCACCAGTGATTTTAGCGGCCAGTCACAAGAGACCCAGTACTTC
D: TRBD1; J: TRBJ1-2; V: TRBV3-1; size: .; CDR3: CASSPGTGVYTF; DNA: TGTGCCAGCAGCCCCGGGACAGGGGTCTACACCTTC
D: TRBD1; J: TRBJ2-1; V: TRBV7-9; size: .; CDR3: CASSGNRGTSANEQFF; DNA: TGTGCCAGCAGCGGGAACAGGGGTACTAGTGCTAATGAGCAGTTCTTC
D: .; J: TRBJ2-4; V: TRBV11-2; size: few; CDR3: CASSFRTELAKNIQYF; DNA: TGTGCCAGCAGTTTTAGGACAGAACTAGCCAAAAACATTCAGTACTTC
D: TRBD2; J: TRBJ2-3; V: TRBV24-1; size: few; CDR3: CATSDRGLAGGADTQYF; DNA: TGTGCCACCAGTGACCGGGGACTAGCGGGAGGTGCAGATACGCAGTATTTT
D: .; J: TRBJ2-7; V: TRBV28; size: many; CDR3: CASRNGLSSEQYF; DNA: TGTGCCAGCAGAAACGGACTGAGCTCCGAGCAGTACTTC
D: .; J: TRBJ1-6; V: TRBV27; size: few; CDR3: CASSFGRTYNSPLHF; DNA: TGTGCCAGCAGTTTCGGCAGGACATATAATTCACCCCTCCACTTT